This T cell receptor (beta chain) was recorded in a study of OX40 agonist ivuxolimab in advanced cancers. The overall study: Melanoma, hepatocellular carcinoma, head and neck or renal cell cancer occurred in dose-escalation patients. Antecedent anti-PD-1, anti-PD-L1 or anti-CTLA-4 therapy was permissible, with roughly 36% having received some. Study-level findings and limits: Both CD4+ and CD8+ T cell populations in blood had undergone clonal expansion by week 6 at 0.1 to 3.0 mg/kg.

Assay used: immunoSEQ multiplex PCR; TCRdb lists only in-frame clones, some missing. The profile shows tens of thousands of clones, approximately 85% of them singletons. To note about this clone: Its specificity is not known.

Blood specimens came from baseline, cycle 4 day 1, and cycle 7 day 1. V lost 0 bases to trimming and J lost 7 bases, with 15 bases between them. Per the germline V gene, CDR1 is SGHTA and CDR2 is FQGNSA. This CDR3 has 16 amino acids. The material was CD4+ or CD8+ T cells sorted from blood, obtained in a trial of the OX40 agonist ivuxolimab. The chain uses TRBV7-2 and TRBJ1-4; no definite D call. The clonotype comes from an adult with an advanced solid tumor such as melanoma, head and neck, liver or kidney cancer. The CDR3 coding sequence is TGTGCCAGCAGCTTAGCCTCGCTTAGATTGGGTGAAAAACTGTTTTTT. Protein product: CASSLASLRLGEKLFF.